These 8 T cell receptor beta chains were all obtained from the same sample, sequenced in a study of blood T cells in healthy people across ages. It was with a sample-barcoded 5' primer and a J-beta primer mix that a second PCR of roughly 7 to 12 cycles was run. TCRdb reanalysed the 5' RACE reads using MiXCR and keeps one entry per CDR3 protein. The sample consists of fewer than 2 million distinct CDR3 sequences, roughly 43% of them appearing once. Sequences were obtained from blood. Receptors originate from a human donor in good health.

CDR3 bases: TGCAGTGCTAGAGATAACATCGGCAATCAGCCCCAGCATTTT. It specifies CSARDNIGNQPQHF. V is TRBV20-1 and J is TRBJ1-5, with D unclear. Germline CDR1 reads DFQATT; CDR2 reads SNEGSKA (reference sequence). V was shortened by 0 bases and J by 2 bases, with 8 bases between the two germline ends. This CDR3 is 14 amino acids long.

This clonotype was counted many times. V usage is TRBV20-1 and J usage is TRBJ2-1; D not certain. The CDR3 sequence is 10 residues long. In germline, CDR1 is DFQATT, CDR2 SNEGSKA (reference sequence). The CDR3: CSALYNEQFF. The CDR3 coding sequence is TGCAGCGCCCTTTACAATGAGCAGTTCTTC.

V is TRBV24-1 and J is TRBJ1-2, with TRBD1 identical over 7 bases. From germline, CDR1 is KGHDR and CDR2 SFDVKD. This CDR3 has 14 residues. After removal of 9 bases from V and 5 bases from J, the junction contained 11 bases not matched to a gene. CDR3 loop: CATGEDRAPYGYTF. The CDR3 region has the DNA TGTGCCACCGGCGAAGACAGGGCTCCTTATGGCTACACCTTC.

The table lists this clonotype with a few counts. This chain connects TRBV9 to TRBJ2-1, with D perhaps TRBD1 (5 bases). Germline V gene lookup returns CDR1 SGDLS and CDR2 YYNGEE. The CDR3 sequence is 15 residues long. Trimming pared 2 bases from V and 9 bases from J, leaving 18 bases between. The CDR3 loop is CASSVYSRGAREQFF. The DNA for the CDR3 is TGTGCCAGCAGCGTGTATTCTAGGGGTGCCCGTGAGCAGTTCTTC.

This chain uses TRBV29-1 with TRBJ1-2; D not resolved. The V gene's germline CDR1 is SQVTM and CDR2 ANQGSEA. The CDR3 sequence is 13 residues long. The germline V and J ends were trimmed by 5 bases and 5 bases, with 15 bases remaining between them. The CDR3 is CSVRIGGVYGYTF. The DNA of the CDR3 is TGCAGCGTTCGAATAGGTGGAGTGTATGGCTACACCTTC.

This clonotype was seen only a few times. The chain combines TRBV7-2 with TRBJ2-7, with D perhaps TRBD2 (5 bases). The DNA matches TRBJ2-4 better at its end, which makes the J call doubtful. CDR1 SGHTA and CDR2 FQGNSA come from the germline V gene. This CDR3 has 19 residues. CDR3 DNA sequence: TGTGCCAGCAGCTTAGGTCCCTCTTGGGGTAGGGATGGGAGAAACATTCAGTACTTC. Amino acid sequence: CASSLGPSWGRDGRNIQYF.

This clonotype was counted between two and nine times. The rearrangement uses TRBV7-2 and TRBJ1-6; TRBD1 might be the D (5 bases). The V and J ends lost 1 base and 10 bases respectively, with 11 bases between them. CDR1 SGHTA and CDR2 FQGNSA come from the germline V gene. CDR3 size: 14 residues. The CDR3 sequence is CASSLGREGSPLHF. The CDR3 region has the DNA TGTGCCAGCAGCTTAGGCAGGGAAGGGTCACCCCTCCACTTT.

This clonotype was detected a few times. The chain couples TRBV7-8 to TRBJ2-1; weak D call: TRBD2 (7 bases). In germline, CDR1 is SGHVS, CDR2 FQNEAQ. This CDR3 contains 16 residues. V was cut by 5 bases and J by 8 bases, with 22 bases left in between. CDR3 residues: CASSHHLGGGSDEQFF. For the CDR3, the DNA is TGTGCCAGCAGCCATCATCTCGGCGGGGGCTCCGATGAGCAGTTCTTC. The full variable domain, rest sourced from reference TRBV7-8 and TRBJ2-1, is GAGVSQSPRYKVAKRGQDVALRCDPISGHVSLFWYQQALGQGPEFLTYFQNEAQLDKSGLPSDRFFAERPEGSVSTLKIQRTQQEDSAVYLCASSHHLGGGSDEQFFGPGTRLTVL.